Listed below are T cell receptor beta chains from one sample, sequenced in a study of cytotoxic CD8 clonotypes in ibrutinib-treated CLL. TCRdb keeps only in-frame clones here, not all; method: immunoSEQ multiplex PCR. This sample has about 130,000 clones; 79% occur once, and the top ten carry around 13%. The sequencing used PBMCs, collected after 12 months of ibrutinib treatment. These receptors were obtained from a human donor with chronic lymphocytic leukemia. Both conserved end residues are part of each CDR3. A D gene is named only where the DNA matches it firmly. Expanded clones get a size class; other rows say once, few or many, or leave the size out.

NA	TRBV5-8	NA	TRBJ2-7	CASSFLGPRYEQYF	TGTGCCAGCAGCTTTCTCGGGCCCCGGTACGAGCAGTACTTC
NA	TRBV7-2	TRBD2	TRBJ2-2	CASSLGLAENTGELFF	TGTGCCAGCAGCTTAGGGCTAGCGGAAAACACCGGGGAGCTGTTTTTT
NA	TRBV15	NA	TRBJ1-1	CATSRARGITEAFF	TGTGCCACCAGCAGGGCCCGGGGTATCACTGAAGCTTTCTTT
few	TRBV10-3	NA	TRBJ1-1	CAISESDVGAFF	TGTGCCATCAGTGAGTCGGATGTGGGAGCTTTCTTT
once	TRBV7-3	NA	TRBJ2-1	CASSGLLAHNEQFF	TGTGCCAGCAGCGGACTTCTGGCGCACAATGAGCAGTTCTTC
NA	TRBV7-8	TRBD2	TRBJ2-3	CASSPLAGPEADTQYF	TGTGCCAGCAGCCCATTAGCGGGACCCGAAGCAGATACGCAGTATTTT
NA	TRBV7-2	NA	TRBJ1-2	CASSLGAGSYGYTF	TGTGCCAGCAGCTTAGGGGCAGGGTCCTATGGCTACACCTTC
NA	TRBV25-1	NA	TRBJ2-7	CASSDSGWGEQYF	TGTGCCAGCAGTGACAGCGGCTGGGGGGAGCAGTACTTC
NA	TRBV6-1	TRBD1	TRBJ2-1	CASSGEGAHYYNEQFF	TGTGCCAGCAGTGGTGAGGGGGCCCATTACTACAATGAGCAGTTCTTC
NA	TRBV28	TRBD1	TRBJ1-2	CASSGGQGLHGYTF	TGTGCCAGCAGCGGGGGACAGGGGCTCCATGGCTACACCTTC
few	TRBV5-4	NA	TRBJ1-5	CASSLTGTDQPQHF	TGTGCCAGCAGCTTGACAGGGACGGACCAGCCCCAGCATTTT
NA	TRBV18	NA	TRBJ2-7	CASSPFRESSYEQYF	TGTGCCAGCTCACCTTTCCGCGAGAGCTCCTACGAGCAGTACTTC
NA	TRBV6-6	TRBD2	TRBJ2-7	CASSYAVGSGKYEQYF	TGTGCCAGCAGTTACGCCGTCGGGAGCGGGAAGTACGAGCAGTACTTC
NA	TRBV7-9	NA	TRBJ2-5	CASRGIEETQYF	TGTGCCAGCAGAGGTATAGAAGAGACCCAGTACTTC
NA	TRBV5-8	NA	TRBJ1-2	CASSLLHGYTF	TGTGCCAGCAGCTTACTGCATGGCTACACCTTC
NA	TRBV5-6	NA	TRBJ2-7	CASSPVSADIYEQYF	TGTGCCAGCAGCCCAGTCAGTGCCGATATCTACGAGCAGTACTTC
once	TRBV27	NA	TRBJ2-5	CASSSPGTWETQYF	TGTGCCAGCAGTTCACCGGGGACATGGGAGACCCAGTACTTC
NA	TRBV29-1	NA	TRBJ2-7	CSVGLGGYEQYF	TGCAGCGTTGGCCTAGGAGGCTACGAGCAGTACTTC
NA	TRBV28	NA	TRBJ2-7	CASSFIWVAYEQYF	TGTGCCAGCAGTTTCATATGGGTCGCCTACGAGCAGTACTTC
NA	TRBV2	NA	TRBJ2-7	CASSDSLYEQYF	TGTGCCAGCAGCGACAGTCTCTACGAGCAGTACTTC
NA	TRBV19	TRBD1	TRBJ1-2	CASRDRDNYGYTF	TGTGCCAGTAGAGACAGGGATAACTATGGCTACACCTTC
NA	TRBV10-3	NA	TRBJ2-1	CAITGGLYNEQFF	TGTGCCATCACGGGCGGGTTGTACAATGAGCAGTTCTTC
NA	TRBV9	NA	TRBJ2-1	CASSVRGSSYNEQFF	TGTGCCAGCAGCGTCCGGGGGTCCTCCTACAATGAGCAGTTCTTC
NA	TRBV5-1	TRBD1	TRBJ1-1	CASSLRTGGAYVGTEAFF	TGCGCCAGCAGCTTGAGGACAGGGGGCGCATATGTGGGGACTGAAGCTTTCTTT
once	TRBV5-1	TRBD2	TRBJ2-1	CASKLGLAGNNEQFF	TGCGCCAGCAAATTGGGACTAGCGGGGAACAATGAGCAGTTCTTC
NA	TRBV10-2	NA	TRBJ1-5	CASSETGNQPQHF	TGCGCCAGCAGTGAGACAGGGAATCAGCCCCAGCATTTT
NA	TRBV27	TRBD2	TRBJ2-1	CASSLSPSGSHYNEQFF	TGTGCCAGCAGTTTATCCCCTAGCGGGAGTCACTACAATGAGCAGTTCTTC
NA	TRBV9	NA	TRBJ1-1	CASSFGRLNTEAFF	TGTGCCAGCAGCTTCGGACGGTTGAACACTGAAGCTTTCTTT
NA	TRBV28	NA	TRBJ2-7	CASSPLASGSYEQYF	TGTGCCAGCAGTCCCTTAGCATCCGGCTCCTACGAGCAGTACTTC